This T cell receptor (beta chain) was sequenced in a study of blood T cell repertoires in COVID-19. Study as a whole: Sources were T cells, B-cell-depleted T cells, or PBMCs; the material itself was cDNA or gDNA.

CDR1 is SGDLS, CDR2 YYNGEE, per germline. The germline V and J ends were trimmed by 3 bases and 2 bases, with 14 bases remaining between them. This CDR3 comprises 15 residues. Under the authors' procedure: Nucleated cell counts were estimated from reference gene primer amplification. Here immunoSEQ multiplex PCR was the method, and the copy in TCRdb shows in-frame clones only, minus some. The DNA gave D and trimming, while V, J and clone size come from that table. The sample yields 55,000 to 75,000 clones, 80% to 85% seen once. The receptor's source is a man aged 55 to 69 with COVID-19, enrolled during active disease. The rearrangement uses TRBV9 and TRBJ1-1, with D perhaps matching TRBD1 (6 bases). The source material was peripheral blood. CDR3 coding DNA: TGTGCCAGCAGCGGAAGGTGGGACAAAAACACTGAAGCTTTCTTT. Amino acids: CASSGRWDKNTEAFF.